This TCR beta chain was identified during a study of HIV-infected patients and healthy controls. There are many counts of this clonotype. The antigen remains undetermined. Whole blood was used without fractionation, so all unsorted peripheral T cells were included. About 540 ng RNA was reverse transcribed with alpha and beta constant-region primers. Alpha and beta chain libraries were made separately by chain-specific third strand synthesis with multiplexing indices. MiXCR was run by TCRdb on the 5' RACE reads, yielding one entry per CDR3 protein. The sample has fewer than 25,000 distinct CDR3 sequences, roughly 9.3% seen once. Findings of the study overall: MAIT alpha-chain CDR3s were frequent in healthy controls, depleted in HIV+.

The germline V gene encodes CDR1 SNHLY and CDR2 FYNNEI. V lost 6 bases, J lost 4 bases, and 6 bases stayed unmatched. The CDR3 loop spans 14 amino acids. The sequence was obtained from an adult in good health. Sample: blood. The rearrangement joins TRBV2 to TRBJ2-3; 8 bases are a match to TRBD1. The CDR3 here is CASRTDRGSDTQYF. CDR3 DNA: TGTGCCAGCAGAACCGACAGGGGTTCAGATACGCAGTATTTT.